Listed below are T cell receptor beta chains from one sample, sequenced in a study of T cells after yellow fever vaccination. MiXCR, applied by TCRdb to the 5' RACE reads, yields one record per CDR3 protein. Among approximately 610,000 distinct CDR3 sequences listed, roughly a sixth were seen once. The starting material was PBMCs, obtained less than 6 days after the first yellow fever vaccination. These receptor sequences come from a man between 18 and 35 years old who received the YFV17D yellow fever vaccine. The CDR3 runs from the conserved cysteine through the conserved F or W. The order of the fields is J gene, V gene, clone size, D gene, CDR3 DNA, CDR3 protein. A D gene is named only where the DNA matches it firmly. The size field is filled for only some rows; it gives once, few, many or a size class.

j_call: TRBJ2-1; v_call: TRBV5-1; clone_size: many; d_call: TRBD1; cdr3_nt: TGCGCCAGCAGCCCCGGGACAGGGGGCCTCTACAATGAGCAGTTCTTC; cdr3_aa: CASSPGTGGLYNEQFF
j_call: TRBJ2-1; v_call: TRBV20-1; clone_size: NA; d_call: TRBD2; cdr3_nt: TGCAGTGCTAGAACGGCTAGCGGGGGCCACAATGAGCAGTTCTTC; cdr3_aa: CSARTASGGHNEQFF
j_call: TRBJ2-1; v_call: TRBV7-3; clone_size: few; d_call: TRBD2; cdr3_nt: TGTGCCAGCAGCCCACTGAGTAGCGGGGCCTCCTACAATGAGCAGTTCTTC; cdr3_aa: CASSPLSSGASYNEQFF
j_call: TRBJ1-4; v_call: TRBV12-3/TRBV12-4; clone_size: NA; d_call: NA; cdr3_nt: TGTGCCAGCAGTTTAGCGCCCCCGGGGGAGGGCCGGTTTCTGTTTTTT; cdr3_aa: CASSLAPPGEGRFLFF
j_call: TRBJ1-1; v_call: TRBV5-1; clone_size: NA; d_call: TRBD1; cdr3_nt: TGCGCCAGCAGCTTTACAGGGGTGTACACTGAAGCTTTCTTT; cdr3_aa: CASSFTGVYTEAFF
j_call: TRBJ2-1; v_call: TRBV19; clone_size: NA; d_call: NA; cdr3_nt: TGTGCCAGTAGTATGGGGGGGGGCGACTTAAATGAGCAGTTCTTC; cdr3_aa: CASSMGGGDLNEQFF
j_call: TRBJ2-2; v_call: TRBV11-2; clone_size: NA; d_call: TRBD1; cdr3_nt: TGTGCCAGCAGCTTAGGACAGGGGAAGACCGGGGAGCTGTTTTTT; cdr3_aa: CASSLGQGKTGELFF
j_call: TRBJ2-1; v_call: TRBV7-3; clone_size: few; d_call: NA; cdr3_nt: TGTGCCAGCAGCATAAGGGCCCTAGGGGGGCCTGGGGATGAGCAGTTCTTC; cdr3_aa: CASSIRALGGPGDEQFF
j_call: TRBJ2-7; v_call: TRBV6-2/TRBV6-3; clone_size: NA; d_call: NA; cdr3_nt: TGTGCCAGCAGTTGGGACCCCCTCTCCTACGAGCAGTACTTC; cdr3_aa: CASSWDPLSYEQYF
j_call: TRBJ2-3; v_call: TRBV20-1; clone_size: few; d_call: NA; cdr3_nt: TGCAGTGCTGCCCCCTCCGTGGATACGCAGTATTTT; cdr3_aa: CSAAPSVDTQYF
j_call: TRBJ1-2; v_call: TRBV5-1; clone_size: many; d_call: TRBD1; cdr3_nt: TGCGCCAGCAGCGTGACAGGGTTGAAGAGCTATGGCTACACCTTC; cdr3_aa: CASSVTGLKSYGYTF
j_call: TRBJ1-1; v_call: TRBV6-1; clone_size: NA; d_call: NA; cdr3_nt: TGTGCCAGCAGTGACCGGGTATGGGGCACTGAAGCTTTCTTT; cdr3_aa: CASSDRVWGTEAFF
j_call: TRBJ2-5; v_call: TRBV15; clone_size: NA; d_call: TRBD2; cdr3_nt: TGTGCCACCAGCAATCCGGGGAGGGGAGAGACCCAGTACTTC; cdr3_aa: CATSNPGRGETQYF
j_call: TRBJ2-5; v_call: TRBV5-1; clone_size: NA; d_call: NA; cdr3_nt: TGCGCCAGCAGCCCCTTCCAGATCGAAGAGACCCAGTACTTC; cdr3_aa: CASSPFQIEETQYF
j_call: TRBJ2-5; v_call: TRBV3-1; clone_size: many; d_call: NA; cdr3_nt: TGTGCCAGCAGCCCTGAAGTGGGGGGGCGACAAGAGACCCAGTACTTC; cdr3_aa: CASSPEVGGRQETQYF
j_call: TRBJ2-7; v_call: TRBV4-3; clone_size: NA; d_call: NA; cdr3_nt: TGCGCCAGCAGCCAAGAGGGGCCGTGGAACTACGAGCAGTACTTC; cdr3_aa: CASSQEGPWNYEQYF
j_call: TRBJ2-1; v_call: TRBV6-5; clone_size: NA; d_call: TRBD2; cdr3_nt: TGTGCCAGCAGTTATCTGGCGGGGGGGCCCCCCTACAATGAGCAGTTCTTC; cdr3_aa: CASSYLAGGPPYNEQFF
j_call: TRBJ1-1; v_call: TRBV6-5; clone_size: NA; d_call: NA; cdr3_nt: TGTGCCAGCAGTTATTTTGGGGAATCTGAAGCTTTCTTT; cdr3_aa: CASSYFGESEAFF
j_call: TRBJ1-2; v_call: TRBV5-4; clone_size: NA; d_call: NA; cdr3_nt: TGTGCCAGCAGCTACCGACGGGCCGATGGCTACACCTTC; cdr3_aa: CASSYRRADGYTF
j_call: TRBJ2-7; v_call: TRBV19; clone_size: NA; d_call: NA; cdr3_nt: TGTGCCAGTAGGGTTGGCGACGAGCAGTACTTC; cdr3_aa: CASRVGDEQYF
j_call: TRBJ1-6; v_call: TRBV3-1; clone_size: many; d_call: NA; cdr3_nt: TGTGCCAGCAGCCTGACAGGCCAAGATTCACCCCTCCACTTT; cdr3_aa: CASSLTGQDSPLHF
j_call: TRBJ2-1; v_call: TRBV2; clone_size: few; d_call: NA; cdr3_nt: TGTGCCAGCAGTGAAGACCCCCCCCGAAGCTCCTACAATGAGCAGTTCTTC; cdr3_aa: CASSEDPPRSSYNEQFF
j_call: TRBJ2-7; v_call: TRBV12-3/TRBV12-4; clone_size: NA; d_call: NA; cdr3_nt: TGTGCCAGCAGTTTAGCCGCCGTGGCTTTCTACGAGCAGTACTTC; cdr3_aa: CASSLAAVAFYEQYF
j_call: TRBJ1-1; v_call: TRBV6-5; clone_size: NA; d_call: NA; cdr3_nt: TGTGCCAGTGAGGGAGTCGGGGTTGAAGCTTTCTTT; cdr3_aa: CASEGVGVEAFF